This T cell receptor (beta chain) was documented in a study of Tregs in tolerant kidney transplant recipients. Study conclusions and caveats: This study did not directly address biological reproducibility. Validation in larger populations is needed because few patients were studied. The most relevant donor-specific Treg TCRbeta repertoire apparently came from expansion with activated donor B cells.

Data came from immunoSEQ multiplex PCR; TCRdb stores just in-frame clones and leaves some out. There are about 240,000 clones in the sample; roughly 84% occur only once, and 0.55% to 0.65% lies in the top ten. This clone was counted at least ten times. Antigen unknown. Thawed PBMCs were FACS-sorted into unstimulated CD4+CD25+CD127- regulatory T cells, CD4+CD25- non-regulatory cells, CD4 and CD8 cells. Germline V gene sequence: CDR1 SGHTA, CDR2 FQGTGA. Trimming stripped 5 bases from V and 0 bases from J, with 11 bases between. The CDR3 runs 14 residues. Sequenced material: CD4+ T cells from blood. The V call is TRBV7-3, the J call TRBJ2-7; D is unresolved. This TCR came from a human donor in good health. The CDR3: CASSPRHNSYEQYF. The CDR3 DNA sequence: TGTGCCAGCAGCCCAAGGCACAACTCCTACGAGCAGTACTTC.